The clone carrying this TCR beta chain was counted many times. Its antigen is still unknown. The data belong to a study of regulatory T cells in long-lasting Graves disease. Broader study findings: With persistent disease, TRBV28, TRBJ1-2 and TRBJ2-5 were the favored segments. Accuracy may have been reduced by the small sample size.

Library construction for TCR beta used iRepertoire HTBI primers and Arm-PCR of CDR3 regions. In the source study's methods: In the combined samples, some 59 TRBV and 14 to 15 TRBJ segments were identified. A single record per CDR3 protein comes from TCRdb applying MiXCR to the multiplex PCR reads. TCRdb assigned the V and J calls; the authors' analysis was not used. The data show more than 450,000 distinct CDR3 sequences, roughly 17% seen once. The CDR3 contains 18 residues. Germline CDR1 and CDR2: SEHNR and FQNEAQ (reference sequence). V lost 8 bases and J lost 5; bases outside the gene matches: 21. Sample time point: newly diagnosed GD, antithyroid drugs for less than 3 months. With RNA extracted from PBMCs as input, the TCR library was made. These sequences were also reported in another study, on T cells in Graves' hyperthyroidism and ophthalmopathy. From that study: An initial round of RT-PCR targeting the TCR CDR3 relied on the HTBI primer set.

V and J are TRBV7-9 and TRBJ2-1, with TRBD2 identical over 7 bases. The TCR comes from a man aged 40-49 years with Graves disease. Sequencing was performed on peripheral blood mononuclear cells (PBMCs), taken at new diagnosis, from a patient treated with antithyroid drugs. As DNA, the CDR3 is TGTGCCAGCTCAATTAGCAAGCTCTCAGGGCGGGGGAACAATGAGCAGTTCTTC. Amino acids: CASSISKLSGRGNNEQFF.